Below, 15 T cell receptor beta chains from the same sample are listed, as sequenced in a study of vaccination and CD4 T cells after COVID-19. Treatment here: roughly 11-day PBMC culture with coronavirus spike peptide pools or control peptides (ViraFEST assay). The Oncomine TCR Beta short-read assay was applied to DNA of cultured CD4+ T cells. TCRdb independently ran MiXCR on the PCR reads; one entry per CDR3 protein. The sample lists under 20,000 distinct CDR3 sequences; around two thirds were seen once. These receptors have no identified antigens. The specimen sequenced was CD4+ T cells from blood, cultured in vitro. The receptors here all came from a human donor who had recovered from COVID-19.

The CDR3 DNA is TGTGCCAGCAGTGGGAGGGTGGGGATCCCTTCACCCCTCCACTTT. This gives the protein CASSGRVGIPSPLHF. V usage is TRBV6-1 and J usage is TRBJ1-6; no definite D call. Between the trimmed V and J ends, which lost 4 bases and 9 bases, there was a span of 16 bases. This CDR3 is built from 15 residues. Germline values: CDR1 MNHNS, CDR2 SASEGT.

The chain joins TRBV5-1 to TRBJ2-5, with 7 bases aligning to TRBD2. CDR3 length: 16 residues. Germline CDR1 is SGHRS and CDR2 is YFSETQ. V lost 4 bases to trimming and J lost 0 bases; unmatched junction nucleotides: 9. The CDR3 bases are TGCGCCAGCAGCGGGAGGGGACCCTGGTACCAAGAGACCCAGTACTTC. This translates into CASSGRGPWYQETQYF. Supplemented by reference TRBV5-1 and TRBJ2-5, the full variable domain reads KAGVTQTPRYLIKTRGQQVTLSCSPISGHRSVSWYQQTPGQGLQFLFEYFSETQRNKGNFPGRFSGRQFSNSRSEMNVSTLELGDSALYLCASSGRGPWYQETQYFGPGTRLLVL.

This rearrangement joins TRBV11-2 to TRBJ1-6; unclear D gene. The CDR3 covers 13 residues. Germline V gene sequence: CDR1 SGHAT, CDR2 FQNNGV. V was clipped by 6 bases and J by 5 bases, with 8 bases between them. The CDR3 DNA is TGTGCCAGCAGGGGCCTTAATAATTCACCCCTCCACTTT. It specifies CASRGLNNSPLHF.

The V gene is TRBV6-5, the J gene TRBJ1-2, with no clear D. The CDR3 totals 13 residues. Trimming pared 0 bases from V and 7 bases from J, leaving 9 bases between. Germline lookup yields CDR1 MNHEY and CDR2 SVGAGI. CDR3 DNA sequence: TGTGCCAGCAGTTACTCGGGGTGGGGTGGCTACACCTTC. Amino acids: CASSYSGWGGYTF.

This clonotype was observed a handful of times. The junction differs from germline at one of its ends, possibly a read error. This chain links TRBV6-4 with TRBJ1-5; D remains ambiguous. This CDR3 has 13 residues. Germline V gene lookup returns CDR1 MRHNA and CDR2 SNTAGT. The DNA for the CDR3 is TGTGCCAGCAGTTACTCGTTCGGTCAGCCCCAGCATTTT. The encoded protein is CASSYSFGQPQHF.

V gene TRBV6-4 combines with J gene TRBJ1-1, with 8 nucleotides matching TRBD1. Trimming took 5 bases from V and 5 from J; bases not matched to a gene: 7. The CDR3 consists of 14 residues. The germline gives CDR1 MRHNA, CDR2 SNTAGT. The CDR3 loop reads CASSNTNRGTEAFF. CDR3 nucleotides: TGTGCCAGCAGTAACACGAACAGGGGGACTGAAGCTTTCTTT.

The chain joins TRBV19 to TRBJ1-2; TRBD1 might be the D (6 bases). The CDR3 contains 14 residues. Trimming took 7 bases from V and 4 from J, leaving 16 bases between them. Germline assignment: CDR1 LNHDA and CDR2 SQIVND (reference sequence). The CDR3 bases are TGTGCCAGTACCCCCGCCCAGGACAGCTATGGCTACACCTTC. Encoded protein: CASTPAQDSYGYTF.

This chain connects TRBV6-4 to TRBJ2-1; D is tentatively TRBD1 or TRBD2 (6 bases each). Germline V CDR1 and CDR2: MRHNA, SNTAGT. With 6 bases removed from V and 9 bases from J, the gap between germline ends came to 12 bases. The CDR3 spans 12 residues. Written as DNA, the CDR3 is TGTGCCAGCAGAACGGAGGGGGGTGAGCAGTTCTTC. It codes for CASRTEGGEQFF.

The genes are TRBV11-2 and TRBJ2-2; the match to TRBD1 covers 7 bases. The V gene's germline CDR1 is SGHAT and CDR2 FQNNGV. The J segment lost 2 bases and the V segment lost 4 bases, leaving 7 bases of the junction unmatched. CDR3 length equals 16 residues. The CDR3 bases are TGTGCCAGCAGCTCGTACAGGGGACCCAACACCGGGGAGCTGTTTTTT. This sequence encodes CASSSYRGPNTGELFF.

This sequence joins TRBV20-1 and TRBJ2-7, with D perhaps TRBD1 (5 bases). Germline lookup yields CDR1 DFQATT and CDR2 SNEGSKA (reference sequence). The V end was cut by 5 bases, the J end by 4 bases, with 12 bases between. The CDR3 is 12 amino acids. CDR3 amino acids: CSAGADRYEQYF. CDR3 DNA sequence: TGCAGTGCTGGGGCCGATCGATACGAGCAGTACTTC.

J is TRBJ2-3 and V is TRBV20-1; D is uncertain. From germline, CDR1 is DFQATT and CDR2 SNEGSKA (reference sequence). The germline V and J ends were trimmed by 6 bases and 4 bases, with 14 bases remaining between them. This CDR3 region has 13 residues. Written as DNA, the CDR3 is TGCAGTGCCTTACTCTTAGTGGCAGATACGCAGTATTTT. It specifies CSALLLVADTQYF.

V usage is TRBV7-2 and J usage is TRBJ2-1, with D tentatively TRBD1 (8 bases). The DNA end favors TRBJ2-7, so the J call may be wrong. The CDR3 consists of 15 residues. CDR1 SGHTA and CDR2 FQGNSA come from the germline V gene. The CDR3, as DNA: TGTGCCAGCAGCCCCAGCGGGACAGGATTCTACGAGCAGTACTTC. Translation: CASSPSGTGFYEQYF.

The chain carries TRBV29-1 and TRBJ2-5, with 15 bases identical to TRBD2. The germline V gene has CDR1 SQVTM and CDR2 ANQGSEA. V was pared by 4 bases and J by 2 bases, with 11 bases of the junction left unmatched. The CDR3 spans 18 residues. The CDR3: CSVVSGLAGGRRQETQYF. The DNA for the CDR3 is TGCAGCGTTGTTTCGGGACTAGCGGGAGGCCGAAGACAAGAGACCCAGTACTTC.

V is TRBV7-3 and J is TRBJ2-5; tentative D call: TRBD2 (6 bases). Germline V lookup: CDR1 SGHTA, CDR2 FQGTGA. The length of the CDR3 is 14 residues. With 3 bases removed from V and 4 bases from J, the gap between germline ends came to 12 bases. CDR3: CASSLTSGAETQYF. The CDR3 DNA follows: TGTGCCAGCAGCTTGACATCGGGAGCAGAGACCCAGTACTTC.

The rearrangement uses TRBV5-1 and TRBJ2-1; 7 nucleotides match TRBD2. There are 14 residues in the CDR3. The germline CDR1 and CDR2 sequences are SGHRS and YFSETQ. The V and J ends lost 9 bases and 3 bases, in that order; junction bases with no gene match: 9. CDR3 DNA: TGCGCCACCTCGGGGATAGCGGGCTACAATGAGCAGTTCTTC. It yields the protein CATSGIAGYNEQFF.